This TCR beta chain came from a study of blood T cell repertoires in COVID-19. Study-level background: Sources were T cells, B-cell-depleted T cells, or PBMCs; the material itself was cDNA or gDNA.

In the authors' workflow: The assay estimated nucleated cells by amplifying reference gene primers. Repertoires were generated with immunoSEQ multiplex PCR, while TCRdb's copy carries only in-frame clones and drops some. V, J and clone size were drawn from that table, and D and trimming were deduced from the DNA. The sample holds 450,000 to 500,000 clones, approximately 83% seen once. There are 13 residues in the CDR3. V lost 4 bases to trimming and J lost 6 bases, with 8 bases between them. The germline gives CDR1 SGHKS, CDR2 YYEKEE (reference sequence). This clone was seen a single time. Sequencing was performed on peripheral blood. The sequence came from a human donor in a cohort sampled during active COVID-19. The V gene is TRBV5-5, the J gene TRBJ1-6; D is perhaps TRBD1 (5 bases). The CDR3 is CASSAGPNSPLHF. In nucleotides, the CDR3 is TGTGCCAGCAGCGCGGGACCTAATTCACCCCTCCACTTT.